This TCR beta chain derives from a study of T cells in localized non-small cell lung cancer. Study-wide points: One tumor region alone was sequenced, and heterogeneity therefore remains possible. Measurement of T cell clonality placed uninvolved adjacent lung highest, above the level in tumor. Appearances in adjacent lung were noted for a median about 60 of the top 100 tumor clones.

Germline V CDR1 and CDR2: ENHRY, SYGVKD. The CDR3 spans 14 residues. V lost 0 bases, J lost 2 bases, and 8 bases lay in between. On this clone: As yet, its antigen is unknown.

Atypia-free adjacent lung came from at least 2 cm beyond the tumor margin. Method: immunoSEQ multiplex PCR; TCRdb's copy keeps in-frame clones and lacks some. The table includes some 1,600 clones, around a fifth detected once. This rearrangement joins TRBV10-3 to TRBJ2-7; D may correspond to TRBD1 or TRBD2 (5 bases each). The TCR was taken from a male donor older than 55 with stage III squamous cell lung carcinoma. Sequenced here: normal lung tissue next to the tumor, sampled before any cancer treatment. In DNA, the CDR3 is TGTGCCATCAGTGAGTCGAGGGGTGCCTACGAGCAGTACTTC. It yields the protein CAISESRGAYEQYF.